What follows is one T cell receptor beta chain and its context. Its antigen remains unidentified. No quality values exist for individual bases; no much larger clone is one base distant. This sample is drawn from a study of blood T cell repertoires in COVID-19 (dated by TCRdb to about 2020). Background on the whole study: Samples from collaborators originated in the United States, Italy and Spain and spanned both the acute and convalescent phases of COVID-19. The samples were drawn from two sources: the first 160 participants of the ongoing ImmuneRACE study, and 950 to 1,500 subjects contributed by 6 global collaborators. Where available, HLA class I and class II types were obtained from metadata supplied by the sample provider rather than from assay-based typing. Deeply sampled blood TCRbeta repertoires from subjects exposed to, actively infected with, or recovered from COVID-19 were included in the dataset. The repertoires were made available in a free public database intended to serve as a resource for research on the immune response to SARS-CoV-2. The material from the prospective study consisted of cDNA or gDNA derived from T cells, B-cell-depleted T cells, or PBMCs. A de-identified subject ID, COVID-19 status, age in years and sex were almost always included in the sample metadata. What the authors observed across the whole study: The quantity of clinical and demographic metadata differed by source and by participant and was supplied without curation.

One collaborating source in Seattle enrolled patients during active infection and followed them longitudinally through the course of disease. The collaborating institutions used their own protocols to collect whole blood in K2EDTA tubes. For TCRbeta analysis, collaborators shipped samples in one of three forms: frozen whole blood, isolated PBMCs, or DNA extracted from either of those sample types. The immunoSEQ Assay, a bias-controlled multiplex PCR, was used to amplify TCRbeta CDR3 regions from genomic DNA. From the authors' description of their analysis: The number of nucleated cells in each sample was estimated from the amplification of reference gene primers within the assay. Sequence reads were collapsed and filtered to measure the absolute abundance of every unique TCRbeta CDR3 rearrangement. For each sample, productive Simpson clonality was calculated as the square root of Simpson's diversity index over productive rearrangements. TCRdb took this table from immuneACCESS and kept in-frame rearrangements with V and J called. Such tables lack part of the clones; where checked against another copy, unresolved V genes explain under half of the gap, and the rest is unexplained. V and J calls and clone size are those listed in that table; D and trimming were worked out from the DNA. This sample has 250,000 to 400,000 clones in its table, and 70% to 90% of those were observed once. 1.5% to 2% of the sample comes from the top ten.

The sequencing sample was made of peripheral blood. The TCR sequence derives from a woman aged 25 to 39 with COVID-19, enrolled during active disease.

The CDR3 has the sequence CATTLGRGLTEAFF. In nucleotides, the sequence is TGTGCCACCACACTGGGCAGGGGGCTGACTGAAGCTTTCTTT. The sequence is built from TRBV6-6 and TRBJ1-1; TRBD1 aligns with 8 central bases. V is cut back by 10 bases and J by 5 bases, with 12 bases in the junction unmatched. From its cysteine to its phenylalanine, the CDR3 spans 14 amino acids. Solely the CDR3 DNA is kept, with 42 bases framed from the first base. In the germline V gene (reference sequence), CDR1 corresponds to MNHNY and CDR2 to SVGAGI.